The source of this T cell receptor beta chain is a study of T cell changes during pregnancy in multiple sclerosis. The data were produced by immunoSEQ multiplex PCR, yet TCRdb's version contains in-frame clones alone and is incomplete. The table shows 55,000 to 70,000 clones, with approximately 90% occurring only once. The CDR3 loop spans 12 amino acids. The receptor comes from a female donor in good health, enrolled as a control in a pregnancy study. The chain joins TRBV21-1 to TRBJ1-2; the table gives TRBD1 as D, unverified against the DNA. TRBV21-1 is labeled a pseudogene. This specimen was peripheral blood, taken in the second trimester of pregnancy. The CDR3 region is CASSKTGVGYTF. Written as DNA, the CDR3 is TGTGCCAGCAGCAAGACAGGGGTCGGCTACACCTTC.